A single sample is the source of the 22 T cell receptor beta chains below, sequenced in a study of identical twins. From the 5' RACE reads, TCRdb called clonotypes with MiXCR, one entry per CDR3 protein. This sample has 200,000 to 300,000 distinct CDR3 sequences; around 6.6% occur once, and the top ten carry 3% to 4%. This sample was also put to use in a study of yellow fever vaccine responses in identical twins.

The sequenced sample was memory (CD45RO+) T cells sorted from blood. The receptors come from a woman younger than 35 in good health.

This clonotype was found many times. The chain joins TRBV15 to TRBJ2-7; tentatively, D is TRBD1 (6 bases). The CDR3 is 13 amino acids. Germline values: CDR1 LNHNV, CDR2 YYDKDF (reference sequence). The V end was cut by 2 bases, the J end by 5 bases, with 10 bases between. The CDR3: CATSRNRVHEQYF. The CDR3 DNA follows: TGTGCCACCAGCAGAAACAGGGTCCACGAGCAGTACTTC.

A few counts support this clonotype. The chain is built from TRBV27 and TRBJ2-6; D unclear. Germline V gives CDR1 MNHEY, CDR2 SMNVEV (reference sequence). The germline V and J ends were trimmed by 6 bases and 0 bases, with 9 bases remaining between them. This CDR3 comprises 15 residues. The DNA of the CDR3 is TGTGCCAGCAGGGCGGAAGTCTCTGGGGCCAACGTCCTGACTTTC. Its translation: CASRAEVSGANVLTF. The full variable domain, completed using reference TRBV27 and TRBJ2-6, is EAQVTQNPRYLITVTGKKLTVTCSQNMNHEYMSWYRQDPGLGLRQIYYSMNVEVTDKGDVPEGYKVSRKEKRNFPLILESPSPNQTSLYFCASRAEVSGANVLTFGAGSRLTVL.

This clonotype was seen ten or more times. V is TRBV12-3 or TRBV12-4 and J is TRBJ2-1; TRBD2 aligns across 9 bases. The length of the CDR3 is 16 residues. V gave up 6 bases and J gave up 4 bases; unmatched junction bases: 10. CDR3 sequence: CASRRGSGSLYNEQFF. DNA of the CDR3: TGTGCCAGCAGGAGGGGTAGCGGGAGCCTTTACAATGAGCAGTTCTTC.

This clonotype was seen more than once but under ten times. This chain joins TRBV5-5 and TRBJ1-4, with 12 bases matching TRBD1. V lost 5 bases to trimming and J lost 8 bases; unmatched junction nucleotides: 4. CDR1 and CDR2 (germline): SGHKS, YYEKEE (reference sequence). This CDR3 has 14 amino acids. In DNA form, the CDR3 reads TGTGCCAGCAGTGTCGGGACAGGGGGCGAAAAACTGTTTTTT. Its translation: CASSVGTGGEKLFF.

This sequence joins TRBV7-8 and TRBJ2-5; possibly TRBD1 or TRBD2 for D (5 bases each). Looked up from germline, CDR1 is SGHVS and CDR2 is FQNEAQ. CDR3 size: 16 residues. V lost 5 bases, J lost 2 bases, and 18 bases lay in between. CDR3: CASSGFSTGPQETQYF. The CDR3 coding sequence is TGTGCCAGCAGCGGTTTTTCGACGGGACCTCAAGAGACCCAGTACTTC.

This clonotype was seen more than once but under ten times. This chain joins TRBV11-2 and TRBJ2-1, with TRBD2 matching 9 bases. This CDR3 has 15 residues. Germline V gene data show CDR1 as SGHAT and CDR2 as FQNNGV. V was pared by 2 bases and J by 7 bases, with 6 bases of the junction left unmatched. The CDR3 DNA follows: TGTGCCAGCAGCTTATTAGCGGGGGCCCGGAATGAGCAGTTCTTC. Its translation: CASSLLAGARNEQFF.

This clonotype came up a few times. The CDR3: CASSNRDGYTF. CDR3 DNA: TGTGCCAGCAGCAACCGGGATGGCTACACCTTC. The V gene is TRBV12-3 or TRBV12-4, the J gene TRBJ1-2, with no clear D. With 6 bases removed from V and 6 bases from J, the gap between germline ends came to 8 bases. The CDR3 is 11 residues long.

The table lists this clonotype with a few counts. CDR3 sequence: CASGGTTPEFF. The CDR3 nucleotides are TGTGCCAGCGGCGGGACCACACCCGAGTTCTTC. The chain couples TRBV25-1 to TRBJ2-1; tentative D call: TRBD2 (6 bases). CDR1 MGHDK and CDR2 SYGVNS come from the germline V gene. This CDR3 is built from 11 residues. The V end was cut by 8 bases, the J end by 14 bases, with 16 bases between.

Many counts were recorded for this clonotype. V usage is TRBV20-1 and J usage is TRBJ1-2; D might be TRBD1 (5 bases). CDR1 is DFQATT and CDR2 is SNEGSKA in the germline V gene (reference sequence). V was pared by 6 bases and J by 7 bases, with 18 bases between. CDR3 size: 13 residues. The CDR3 sequence: CSARGAGEGGYTF. The DNA for the CDR3 is TGCAGTGCCCGAGGGGCAGGCGAGGGTGGCTACACCTTC.

The table lists this clonotype with a few counts. The V gene is TRBV6-1, the J gene TRBJ2-5; D is possibly TRBD1 (5 bases). This CDR3 spans 14 amino acids. Trimming took 3 bases from V and 5 from J, leaving 13 bases between them. The germline gives CDR1 MNHNS, CDR2 SASEGT. CDR3 loop: CASSDRALRETQYF. The CDR3 DNA sequence: TGTGCCAGCAGTGACAGGGCCCTCCGGGAGACCCAGTACTTC.

V is TRBV20-1 and J is TRBJ1-2; 8 nucleotides align to TRBD1. The CDR3 loop spans 12 amino acids. J was trimmed by 5 bases and V by 5 bases; bases with no gene match: 4. Germline assignment: CDR1 DFQATT and CDR2 SNEGSKA (reference sequence). DNA of the CDR3: TGCAGTGCTGGACAGGGTTCATATGGCTACACCTTC. It codes for CSAGQGSYGYTF.

This clonotype was detected ten times or more. The V gene is TRBV6-4, the J gene TRBJ2-3; 8 bases align to TRBD1. V trimming: 5 bases; J trimming: 3 bases; junction bases outside the gene matches: 10. Per germline, CDR1 MRHNA and CDR2 SNTAGT. CDR3 length: 16 amino acids. The CDR3 reads CASSKGQGGSTDTQYF. For the CDR3, the DNA is TGTGCCAGCAGTAAAGGACAGGGAGGTTCTACAGATACGCAGTATTTT.

Only a few counts were recorded for this clonotype. The rearrangement joins TRBV20-1 to TRBJ2-3; 13 bases align to TRBD2. The junction had 4 bases not matched to a gene; V was cut back by 5 bases and J by 2 bases. CDR1 is DFQATT, CDR2 SNEGSKA, per germline (reference sequence). This CDR3 is 15 amino acids long. The CDR3 sequence is CSAGLAGDPTDTQYF. The DNA of the CDR3 is TGCAGTGCTGGACTAGCGGGGGACCCCACAGATACGCAGTATTTT.

This clonotype was seen a few times. The gene calls are TRBV7-2 and TRBJ2-7; weak D call: TRBD2 (6 bases). From germline, CDR1 is SGHTA and CDR2 FQGNSA. The CDR3 covers 17 residues. Trimming shortened V by 1 base and J by 0 bases, and 16 bases separated the two germline ends. In nucleotides, the CDR3 is TGTGCCAGCAGCTTAGTAGCGGTCTTAACAGGCTCCTACGAGCAGTACTTC. Translation: CASSLVAVLTGSYEQYF.

This clonotype came up many times. This chain links TRBV5-1 with TRBJ2-3; D not resolved. V dropped 0 bases and J dropped 0 bases, with 11 bases sitting between them. The germline gives CDR1 SGHRS, CDR2 YFSETQ. This CDR3 is built from 16 residues. Here the CDR3 DNA reads TGCGCCAGCAGCTTGGTTCTCGGGCTTAGCACAGATACGCAGTATTTT. This encodes CASSLVLGLSTDTQYF.

J is TRBJ2-5 and V is TRBV7-3; TRBD1 matches at 8 bases. This CDR3 is 14 amino acids long. Germline V gene sequence: CDR1 SGHTA, CDR2 FQGTGA. V shed 3 bases, J shed 5 bases, and the junction held 5 bases outside the gene matches. In DNA form, the CDR3 reads TGTGCCAGCAGCTTCGGGACAGGCGGGGAGACCCAGTACTTC. It encodes CASSFGTGGETQYF.

This clonotype turned up a few times. V usage is TRBV12-3 or TRBV12-4 and J usage is TRBJ2-4; 11 nucleotides line up with TRBD2. This CDR3 contains 16 residues. V lost 5 bases, J lost 3 bases, and 6 bases stayed unmatched. This CDR3 is CASSPIAGGDKNIQYF. As DNA, the CDR3 is TGTGCCAGCAGTCCCATAGCGGGGGGGGACAAAAACATTCAGTACTTC.

This clonotype has only a few counts. The CDR3 is CAIREGQPDTQYF. The CDR3, as DNA: TGTGCCATCAGGGAGGGACAGCCAGATACGCAGTATTTT. The rearrangement uses TRBV25-1 and TRBJ2-3; D tentatively fits TRBD1 or TRBD2 (7 bases each). The CDR3 is 13 amino acids. Trimming stripped 10 bases from V and 4 bases from J, with 15 bases between. Germline lookup yields CDR1 MGHDK and CDR2 SYGVNS.

This clonotype was observed many times. The chain uses TRBV5-1 and TRBJ2-2; D call uncertain. Germline values: CDR1 SGHRS, CDR2 YFSETQ. This CDR3 has 16 amino acids. Trimming took 3 bases from V and 3 from J, leaving 15 bases between them. The CDR3 DNA follows: TGCGCCAGCAGCTATGGTCGGTCGGAGTACACCGGGGAGCTGTTTTTT. It specifies CASSYGRSEYTGELFF.

This sequence joins TRBV19 and TRBJ1-5, with a tentative D call TRBD1 (5 bases). This CDR3 is built from 14 residues. Germline V lookup: CDR1 LNHDA, CDR2 SQIVND (reference sequence). Deletions cut 6 bases from V and 3 bases from J, with 12 bases between. The CDR3 sequence is CASRPGSFNQPQHF. CDR3 bases: TGTGCCAGTAGGCCAGGGTCGTTCAATCAGCCCCAGCATTTT.

The rearrangement joins TRBV4-1 to TRBJ2-1, with 7 nucleotides matching TRBD2. The CDR3 sequence is 18 residues long. The junction had 17 bases not matched to a gene; V was cut back by 1 base and J by 8 bases. Germline V gene sequence: CDR1 MGHRA, CDR2 YSYEKL. CDR3 nucleotide sequence: TGCGCCAGCAGCCAAGGGACTAGTTCGCTCTCTGTCCTCGATGAGCAGTTCTTC. Translating it yields CASSQGTSSLSVLDEQFF.

This clonotype was found many times. The CDR3 sequence: CASSQAGNEQFF. The CDR3, as DNA: TGTGCCAGCAGCCAAGCCGGTAATGAGCAGTTCTTC. This chain connects TRBV3-1 to TRBJ2-1; D remains unclear. Germline CDR1 LGHDT, CDR2 YNNKEL (reference sequence). Trimming cost V 1 base and J 7 bases, with 5 bases left between them. The CDR3 has 12 amino acids.